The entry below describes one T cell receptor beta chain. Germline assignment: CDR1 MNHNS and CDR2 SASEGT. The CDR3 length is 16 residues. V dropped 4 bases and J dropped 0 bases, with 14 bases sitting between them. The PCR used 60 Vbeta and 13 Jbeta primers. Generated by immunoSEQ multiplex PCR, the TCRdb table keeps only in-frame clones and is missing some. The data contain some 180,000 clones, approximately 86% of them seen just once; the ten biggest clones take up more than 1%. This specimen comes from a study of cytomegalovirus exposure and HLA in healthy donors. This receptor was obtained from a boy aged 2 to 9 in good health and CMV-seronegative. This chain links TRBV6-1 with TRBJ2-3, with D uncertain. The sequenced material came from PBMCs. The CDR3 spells CASSGRRGASTDTQYF. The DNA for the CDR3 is TGTGCCAGCAGTGGACGACGCGGAGCTAGCACAGATACGCAGTATTTT.